The next 2 T cell receptor beta chains were all read from a single sample in a study of blood T cell repertoires in COVID-19. TCRdb's copy holds only in-frame clones and misses some; the assay was immunoSEQ multiplex PCR. The sample comprises roughly 100,000 clones, roughly 80% of which are singletons, and approximately 15% rests with the top ten. The specimen was peripheral blood. The receptor source for this set is a woman older than 75 with acute or convalescent COVID-19.

The chain links TRBV24-1 to TRBJ2-1, with 12 bases fitting TRBD2. Germline assignment: CDR1 KGHDR and CDR2 SFDVKD. The CDR3 is 15 residues long. V was pared by 7 bases and J by 5 bases, with 5 bases of the junction left unmatched. This chain's CDR3 is CATRVGLAGNNEQFF. CDR3 coding DNA: TGTGCCACCAGGGTTGGACTAGCGGGGAACAATGAGCAGTTCTTC.

The sample holds a few counts of this clone. The V and J genes are TRBV29-1 and TRBJ1-2, with a possible D match to TRBD1 (5 bases). The CDR3 covers 13 residues. Deletions cut 3 bases from V and 2 bases from J, with 10 bases between. CDR1 and CDR2 (germline): SQVTM, ANQGSEA. This CDR3 is CSVESGRNYGYTF. Written as DNA, the CDR3 is TGCAGCGTTGAGTCAGGGCGGAACTATGGCTACACCTTC.